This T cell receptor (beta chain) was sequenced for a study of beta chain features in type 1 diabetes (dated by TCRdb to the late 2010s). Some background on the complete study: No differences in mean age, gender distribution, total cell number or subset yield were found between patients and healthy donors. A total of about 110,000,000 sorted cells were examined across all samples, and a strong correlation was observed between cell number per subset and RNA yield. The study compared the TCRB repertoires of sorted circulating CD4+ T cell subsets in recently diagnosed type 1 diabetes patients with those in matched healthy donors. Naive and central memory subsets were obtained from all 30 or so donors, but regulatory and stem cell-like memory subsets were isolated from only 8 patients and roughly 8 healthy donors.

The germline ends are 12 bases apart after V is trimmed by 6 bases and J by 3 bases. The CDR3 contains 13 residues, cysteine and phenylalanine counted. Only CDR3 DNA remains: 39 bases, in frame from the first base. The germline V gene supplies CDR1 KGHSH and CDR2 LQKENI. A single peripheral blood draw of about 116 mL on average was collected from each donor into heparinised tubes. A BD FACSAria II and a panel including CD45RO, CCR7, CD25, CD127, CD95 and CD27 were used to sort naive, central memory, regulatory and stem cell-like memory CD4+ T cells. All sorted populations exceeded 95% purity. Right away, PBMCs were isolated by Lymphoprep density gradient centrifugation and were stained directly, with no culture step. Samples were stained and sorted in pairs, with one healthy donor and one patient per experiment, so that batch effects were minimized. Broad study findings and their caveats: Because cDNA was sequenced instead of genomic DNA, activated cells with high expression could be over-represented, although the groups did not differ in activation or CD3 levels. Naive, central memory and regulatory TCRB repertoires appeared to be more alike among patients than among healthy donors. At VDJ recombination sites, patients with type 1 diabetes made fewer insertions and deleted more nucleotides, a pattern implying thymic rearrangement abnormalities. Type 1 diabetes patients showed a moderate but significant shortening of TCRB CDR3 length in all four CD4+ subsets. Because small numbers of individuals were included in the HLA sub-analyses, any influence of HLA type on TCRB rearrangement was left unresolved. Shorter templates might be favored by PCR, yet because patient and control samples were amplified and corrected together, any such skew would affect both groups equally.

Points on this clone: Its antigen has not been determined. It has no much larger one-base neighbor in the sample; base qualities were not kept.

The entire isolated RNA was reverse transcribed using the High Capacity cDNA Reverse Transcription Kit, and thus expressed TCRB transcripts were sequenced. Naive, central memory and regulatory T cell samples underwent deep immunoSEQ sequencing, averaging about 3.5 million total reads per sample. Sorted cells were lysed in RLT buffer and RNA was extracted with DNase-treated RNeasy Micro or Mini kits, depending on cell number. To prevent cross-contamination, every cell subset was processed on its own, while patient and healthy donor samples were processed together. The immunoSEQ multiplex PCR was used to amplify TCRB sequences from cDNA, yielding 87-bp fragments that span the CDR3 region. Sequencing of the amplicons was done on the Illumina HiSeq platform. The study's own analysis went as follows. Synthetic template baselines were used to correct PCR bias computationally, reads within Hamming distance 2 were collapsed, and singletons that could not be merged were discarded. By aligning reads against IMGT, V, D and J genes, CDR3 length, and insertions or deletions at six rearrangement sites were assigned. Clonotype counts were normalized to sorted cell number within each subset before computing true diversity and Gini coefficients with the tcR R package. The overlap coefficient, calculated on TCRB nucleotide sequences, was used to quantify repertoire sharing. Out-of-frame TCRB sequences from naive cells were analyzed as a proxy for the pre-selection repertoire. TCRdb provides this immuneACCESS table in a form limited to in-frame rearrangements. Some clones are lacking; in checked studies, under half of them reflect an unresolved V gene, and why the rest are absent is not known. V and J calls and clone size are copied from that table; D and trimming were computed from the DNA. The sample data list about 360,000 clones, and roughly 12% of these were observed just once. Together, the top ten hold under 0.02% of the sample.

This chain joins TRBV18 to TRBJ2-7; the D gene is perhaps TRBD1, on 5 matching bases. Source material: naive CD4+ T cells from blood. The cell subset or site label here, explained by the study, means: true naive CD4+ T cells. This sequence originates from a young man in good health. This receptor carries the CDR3 CASSISGNYEQYF. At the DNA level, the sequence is TGTGCCAGCTCTATTTCAGGGAACTACGAGCAGTACTTC.